The 2 T cell receptor beta chains below were found in one sample sequenced in a study of PD-L1 blockade in urothelial cancer. Documented time point: pretreatment peripheral blood. The protocol was immunoSEQ multiplex PCR, while the TCRdb copy is restricted to in-frame clones and leaves out a portion. The sample records 30,000 to 50,000 clones, roughly 90% being singletons. The sequencing here drew on PBMCs, taken around atezolizumab (anti-PD-L1) treatment. All receptors come from a woman aged 55-75 years with urothelial cancer.

The J gene is TRBJ2-3, the V gene TRBV18; 8 bases agree with TRBD2. Per the germline V gene, CDR1 is KGHSH and CDR2 is LQKENI. The CDR3 has 16 residues. Losses at the gene ends were 3 bases for V and 0 bases for J; bases not matched to a gene: 5. The DNA of the CDR3 is TGTGCCAGCTCACCTGGCGCGGGGGGAAGCACAGATACGCAGTATTTT. Protein: CASSPGAGGSTDTQYF.

V gene TRBV28 combines with J gene TRBJ1-3, with a tentative D call TRBD1 (6 bases). The V end lost 5 bases, the J end lost 4 bases, and 15 bases lay between the germline ends. Germline assignment: CDR1 MDHEN and CDR2 SYDVKM. The CDR3 totals 15 residues. CDR3 sequence reads: CASSRDWGRGNTIYF. CDR3 bases: TGTGCCAGCAGTCGGGATTGGGGGCGGGGAAACACCATATATTTT.